Below are 29 T cell receptor beta chains sequenced from a single sample in a study of graft-versus-host responses after intestinal transplantation. No cognate antigen is known for these TCRs. Profiled with immunoSEQ multiplex PCR; TCRdb holds only in-frame clones, not every one. The sample contains tens of thousands of clones, about 94% of which appear only once. The sequences come from unstimulated CD4+ T cells sorted from spleen or lymph node cells, collected before transplant. The receptors come from a human donor who was the organ donor for an intestinal transplant.

The chain links TRBV7-8 to TRBJ2-7, with 9 bases aligning to TRBD1. Germline loops: CDR1 SGHVS, CDR2 FQNEAQ. The trim removed 6 bases at V and 3 bases at J, leaving 9 bases unmatched. The CDR3 is made up of 15 amino acids. For the CDR3, the DNA is TGTGCCAGCAGTCGGAACCGGGACAGGGTCTACGAGCAGTACTTC. Its protein product is CASSRNRDRVYEQYF. The variable domain in full, with the rest retrieved from reference TRBV7-8 and TRBJ2-7, is GAGVSQSPRYKVAKRGQDVALRCDPISGHVSLFWYQQALGQGPEFLTYFQNEAQLDKSGLPSDRFFAERPEGSVSTLKIQRTQQEDSAVYLCASSRNRDRVYEQYFGPGTRLTVT.

The V call is TRBV2, the J call TRBJ2-7; TRBD2 matches at 10 bases. This CDR3 is 16 amino acids long. The germline V gene has CDR1 SNHLY and CDR2 FYNNEI. The V segment lost 4 bases and the J segment 2 bases; nucleotides outside the gene matches: 8. DNA of the CDR3: TGTGCCAGCAGTGCGGTTGGAGCGGGAGGGACCTACGAGCAGTACTTC. Amino acids: CASSAVGAGGTYEQYF.

CDR3 coding DNA: TGTGCCAGCAGTACCGAGACAGGGGGTAATTCACCCCTCCACTTT. Translation gives CASSTETGGNSPLHF. The genes are TRBV2 and TRBJ1-6, with 9 bases that match TRBD1. Germline assignment: CDR1 SNHLY and CDR2 FYNNEI. The junction had 5 bases not matched to a gene; V was cut back by 5 bases and J by 6 bases. The CDR3 is made up of 15 amino acids.

This clone was observed a single time. This chain uses TRBV18 with TRBJ2-7; D not certain. V lost 2 bases to trimming and J lost 3 bases, with 5 bases between them. Per the germline V gene, CDR1 is KGHSH and CDR2 is LQKENI. The CDR3 totals 12 residues. CDR3 in amino acids: CASSPGDYEQYF. The CDR3 bases are TGTGCCAGCTCACCAGGGGACTACGAGCAGTACTTC.

This chain uses TRBV5-1 with TRBJ2-7, with D perhaps TRBD2 (6 bases). CDR3 size: 13 residues. The V end was cut by 2 bases, the J end by 4 bases, with 10 bases between. Germline V gene sequence: CDR1 SGHRS, CDR2 YFSETQ. In DNA form, the CDR3 reads TGCGCCAGCAGCTTCGGCGGGGAATACGAGCAGTACTTC. Residues: CASSFGGEYEQYF.

The chain has TRBV27 and TRBJ2-7, with 8 bases aligning to TRBD1. The CDR3 consists of 15 residues. Losses at the gene ends were 5 bases for V and 0 bases for J; bases not matched to a gene: 6. Germline V gene sequence: CDR1 MNHEY, CDR2 SMNVEV (reference sequence). CDR3 sequence: CASSRAGTGSYEQYF. The CDR3, as DNA: TGTGCCAGCAGTCGAGCCGGGACAGGCTCCTACGAGCAGTACTTC.

The chain joins TRBV6-6 to TRBJ1-6; 10 bases align to TRBD1. Unmatched junction bases numbered 6, after V lost 4 bases and J lost 9 bases. CDR1 MNHNY and CDR2 SVGAGI come from the germline V gene (reference sequence). The CDR3 covers 15 residues. DNA of the CDR3: TGTGCCAGCAGTTGGAGCCGGACAGGGGGTTCACCCCTCCACTTT. Its translation is CASSWSRTGGSPLHF.

The chain combines TRBV30 with TRBJ2-1; possible D gene TRBD1, 6 bases. CDR1 is GTSNPN and CDR2 is SVGIG in the germline V gene (reference sequence). The CDR3 runs 15 residues. Trimming took 5 bases from V and 5 from J, leaving 19 bases between them. In DNA, the CDR3 is TGTGCCTGGGATCTACAGGGTGGCGGTCACAATGAGCAGTTCTTC. This translates into CAWDLQGGGHNEQFF.

The rearrangement links TRBV5-8 to TRBJ1-1; D might be TRBD1 (6 bases). The CDR3 runs to 15 residues. V lost 4 bases, J lost 4 bases, and 17 bases lay in between. Germline V gene lookup returns CDR1 SGHTS and CDR2 YDEGEE. The CDR3 bases are TGTGCCAGCAGCCCAGGGGTTACCCGTTTCACTGAAGCTTTCTTT. This codes for CASSPGVTRFTEAFF. Drawing the rest from reference TRBV5-8 and TRBJ1-1, the complete variable domain is EAGVTQSPTHLIKTRGQQATLRCSPISGHTSVYWYQQALGLGLQFLLWYDEGEERNRGNFPPRFSGRQFPNYSSELNVNALELEDSALYLCASSPGVTRFTEAFFGQGTRLTVV.

V is TRBV5-7 and J is TRBJ1-2; D ambiguous. TRBV5-7 is designated an ORF whose function remains uncertain. CDR3 length: 15 amino acids. The germline V and J ends were trimmed by 0 bases and 0 bases, with 9 bases remaining between them. CDR3: CASSLVQITNYGYTF. CDR3 nucleotide sequence: TGTGCCAGCAGCTTGGTACAGATTACTAACTATGGCTACACCTTC.

The V and J genes are TRBV5-1 and TRBJ2-1; 8 positions match TRBD1. V gave up 4 bases and J gave up 8 bases; unmatched junction bases: 11. The CDR3 length is 15 residues. Germline values: CDR1 SGHRS, CDR2 YFSETQ. In DNA, the CDR3 is TGCGCCAGCAGCCTCAGACAGGGGAGCGGCGATGAGCAGTTCTTC. Its protein product is CASSLRQGSGDEQFF.

On this clone itself: One end of the junction fails to match germline, which may point to a read error. The chain's CDR3 is CASSLDSHYEQYF. In nucleotides, the CDR3 is TGTGCCAGCAGTTTAGACAGCCACTACGAGCAGTACTTC. The J gene is TRBJ2-7, the V gene TRBV11-3; maybe TRBD1 (5 bases). CDR3 length: 13 residues. CDR1 is SGHNT and CDR2 is YENEEA in the germline V gene. Supplemented by reference TRBV11-3 and TRBJ2-7, the full variable domain reads EAGVVQSPRYKIIEKKQPVAFWCNPISGHNTLYWYLQNLGQGPELLIRYENEEAVDDSQLPKDRFSAERLKGVDSTLKIQPAELGDSAVYLCASSLDSHYEQYFGPGTRLTVT.

This sequence joins TRBV11-3 and TRBJ2-5; D might be TRBD1 or TRBD2, each matching 5 bases. Germline V gene sequence: CDR1 SGHNT, CDR2 YENEEA. V was cut by 3 bases and J by 11 bases, with 16 bases left in between. This CDR3 has 13 residues. DNA of the CDR3: TGTGCCAGCAGCTTCAGGGACCCTTGGGAGCAGTACTTC. Amino acids: CASSFRDPWEQYF.

CDR3 sequence (DNA): TGTGCCAGCAGTTTATCGAGCGGCCAGCCCCAGCATTTT. Amino acid sequence: CASSLSSGQPQHF. V usage is TRBV6-5 and J usage is TRBJ1-5; D remains unclear. CDR3 length: 13 amino acids. With 4 bases removed from V and 7 bases from J, the gap between germline ends came to 11 bases. Germline CDR1 is MNHEY and CDR2 is SVGAGI.

This sequence joins TRBV6-1 and TRBJ1-1, with 8 bases matching TRBD1. Trimming removed 10 bases from V and 1 base from J; junction bases left unmatched: 5. CDR1 MNHNS and CDR2 SASEGT come from the germline V gene. The CDR3 totals 13 residues. Written as DNA, the CDR3 is TGTGCCAACCGACAGGGGACGAACACTGAAGCTTTCTTT. Encoded protein: CANRQGTNTEAFF.

The rearrangement links TRBV13 to TRBJ2-5; 12 nucleotides align to TRBD2. Germline assignment: CDR1 PRHDT and CDR2 FYEKMQ (reference sequence). The CDR3 consists of 16 residues. V gave up 5 bases and J gave up 2 bases; unmatched junction bases: 6. CDR3 DNA: TGTGCCAGCAGCCAGACTAGCGGGGGACCACAAGAGACCCAGTACTTC. This translates into CASSQTSGGPQETQYF.

The chain has TRBV7-6 and TRBJ2-7; D possibly corresponds to TRBD1 (5 bases). CDR3 length: 15 amino acids. The germline V and J ends were trimmed by 2 bases and 3 bases, with 14 bases remaining between them. Germline loops: CDR1 SGHVS, CDR2 FNYEAQ. The CDR3 DNA sequence: TGTGCCAGCAGCTTATTGGCAGGGAACTACTACGAGCAGTACTTC. Its protein is CASSLLAGNYYEQYF.

J is TRBJ1-2 and V is TRBV19; a weak D match, TRBD1 (5 bases). V lost 1 base to trimming and J lost 4 bases, with 10 bases between them. Germline V gene data show CDR1 as LNHDA and CDR2 as SQIVND (reference sequence). The CDR3 extends over 14 amino acids. The CDR3 coding sequence is TGTGCCAGTAGTATAGCCCAGGGAGGCTATGGCTACACCTTC. Translated: CASSIAQGGYGYTF.

This clone was counted between two and nine times. This rearrangement joins TRBV6-5 to TRBJ1-2; TRBD1 is a possible D gene (5 bases). Germline V CDR1 and CDR2: MNHEY, SVGAGI. The V and J ends lost 6 bases and 4 bases respectively, with 15 bases between them. The CDR3 runs 14 residues. The CDR3 DNA reads TGTGCCAGCAGGCGAGCAGGGTCGGGCTATGGCTACACCTTC. Its translation is CASRRAGSGYGYTF.

The rearrangement uses TRBV5-1 and TRBJ2-5; D could derive from TRBD1 or TRBD2 (6 bases each). The CDR3 spans 16 residues. Germline V gene sequence: CDR1 SGHRS, CDR2 YFSETQ. V was pared by 4 bases and J by 5 bases, with 21 bases between. The DNA of the CDR3 is TGCGCCAGCAGCCCGGGGGTCGGGCAGGGGTCGGAGACCCAGTACTTC. The encoded protein is CASSPGVGQGSETQYF.

In its sample, this clone was seen once. V usage is TRBV7-3 and J usage is TRBJ2-3; 8 bases map to TRBD2. Losses at the gene ends were 0 bases for V and 6 bases for J; bases not matched to a gene: 11. Per germline, CDR1 SGHTA and CDR2 FQGTGA. This CDR3 spans 17 amino acids. The CDR3 bases are TGTGCCAGCAGCTTAACCCCTTTGGCGGGGGGTGGCGATACGCAGTATTTT. Encoded protein: CASSLTPLAGGGDTQYF.

This chain joins TRBV28 and TRBJ1-2, with 11 bases aligning to TRBD1. The junction had 5 bases not matched to a gene; V was cut back by 6 bases and J by 8 bases. The CDR3 length is 13 residues. CDR1 is MDHEN, CDR2 SYDVKM, per germline. The CDR3 sequence is CASRGQGAGGYTF. The CDR3 DNA follows: TGTGCCAGCAGAGGACAGGGGGCCGGGGGCTACACCTTC.

This chain links TRBV7-8 with TRBJ1-2; D not resolved. The germline CDR1 and CDR2 sequences are SGHVS and FQNEAQ. CDR3 length equals 15 residues. The V end was cut by 5 bases, the J end by 0 bases, with 13 bases between. The CDR3 coding sequence is TGTGCCAGCAGCCCTTTACGACGGACTAACTATGGCTACACCTTC. The encoded protein is CASSPLRRTNYGYTF.

V gene TRBV5-8 combines with J gene TRBJ2-6; D possibly uses TRBD1 or TRBD2 (5 bases each). This CDR3 is built from 19 residues. Germline assignment: CDR1 SGHTS and CDR2 YDEGEE. V was cut by 1 base and J by 0 bases, with 17 bases left in between. The CDR3 DNA reads TGTGCCAGCAGCTTGTTCGGTGCTTTCGGGGCCTCTGGGGCCAACGTCCTGACTTTC. Protein sequence: CASSLFGAFGASGANVLTF.

The chain links TRBV7-2 to TRBJ1-2; D is undetermined. This CDR3 is built from 13 residues. Trimming cost V 2 bases and J 8 bases, with 12 bases left between them. CDR1 is SGHTA, CDR2 FQGNSA, per germline. For the CDR3, the DNA is TGTGCCAGCAGCTTACAGGAGTATCGGGGCTACACCTTC. Encoded protein: CASSLQEYRGYTF.

CDR3 protein: CASSGGTITDTQYF. DNA for the CDR3: TGTGCCAGCAGTGGCGGCACGATCACAGATACGCAGTATTTT. The V call is TRBV28, the J call TRBJ2-3; D ambiguous. CDR3 size: 14 residues. From germline, CDR1 is MDHEN and CDR2 SYDVKM. The V gene lost 5 bases and the J gene lost 2 bases, with 11 bases spanning the gap.

The chain carries TRBV6-5 and TRBJ1-2, with 8 bases lining up with TRBD1. Trimming cost V 4 bases and J 7 bases; bases outside gene matches: 8. There are 14 residues in the CDR3. Looked up from germline, CDR1 is MNHEY and CDR2 is SVGAGI. CDR3 sequence reads: CASSSGQGTSGYTF. The DNA of the CDR3 is TGTGCCAGCAGTTCCGGACAGGGCACCAGTGGCTACACCTTC.

CDR3 sequence: CASSVDPPDTQYF. The CDR3 region has the DNA TGTGCCAGTAGTGTCGACCCTCCAGATACGCAGTATTTT. The chain uses TRBV19 and TRBJ2-3, with D hard to call. CDR1 and CDR2 from the germline V gene are LNHDA and SQIVND (reference sequence). The length of the CDR3 is 13 residues. The V and J ends lost 5 bases and 4 bases respectively, with 10 bases between them.

The J gene is TRBJ2-5, the V gene TRBV6-5, with D perhaps TRBD1 (6 bases). The CDR3 spans 13 residues. V was pared by 8 bases and J by 5 bases, with 15 bases between. CDR1 and CDR2 (germline): MNHEY, SVGAGI. CDR3 region: CASRNIRGETQYF. The CDR3 region has the DNA TGTGCCAGCCGGAACATCAGGGGCGAGACCCAGTACTTC.